The present entry profiles one T cell receptor beta chain with its context. The CDR3 is made up of 15 amino acids. V gave up 2 bases and J gave up 3 bases; unmatched junction bases: 4. The V gene's germline CDR1 is KGHDR and CDR2 SFDVKD. The authors' processing: Amplification of reference gene primers was used by the study to estimate nucleated cell counts. Some clones are missing from TCRdb's copy, which holds only in-frame ones; the method was immunoSEQ multiplex PCR. Clone size and the V and J calls come from that table; the DNA yielded D and trimming. This sample has fewer than 450,000 clones; about 93% occur once, and the top ten carry 2.5% to 4%. These data originate in a study of blood T cell repertoires in COVID-19. Overall study context: The origin of the acute and convalescent COVID-19 samples was the United States, Italy and Spain. The analysed material was cDNA or gDNA that came from T cells, B-cell-depleted T cells, or PBMCs.

Sequencing used peripheral blood. The receptor comes from a woman aged 18-29 years who had recovered from COVID-19. The V and J genes are TRBV24-1 and TRBJ1-1; 8 bases fit TRBD1. CDR3 region: CATSDSSTGDTEAFF. DNA for the CDR3: TGTGCCACCAGTGATTCCTCGACAGGGGACACTGAAGCTTTCTTT.